The 14 T cell receptor beta chains below come from one sample, sequenced in a study of blood T cell repertoires in COVID-19. Only in-frame clones appear in the TCRdb table, and some are missing; sequencing was by immunoSEQ multiplex PCR. The sample includes around 250,000 clones, approximately 86% of them seen just once. Sequencing used peripheral blood. All receptors come from a woman in her 70s with active or convalescent COVID-19.

This chain links TRBV18 with TRBJ1-2, with D unclear. Trimming pared 3 bases from V and 8 bases from J, leaving 19 bases between. The CDR3 runs 15 residues. Germline V gives CDR1 KGHSH, CDR2 LQKENI. CDR3 region: CASSPSGVTFKGYTF. The CDR3, as DNA: TGTGCCAGCTCACCGAGCGGTGTTACCTTTAAGGGCTACACCTTC.

The chain joins TRBV19 to TRBJ2-3; a possible D gene is TRBD1 (5 bases). Per the germline V gene, CDR1 is LNHDA and CDR2 is SQIVND (reference sequence). This CDR3 is 14 amino acids long. Trimming removed 11 bases at V and 1 base at J, with 16 bases between. CDR3 nucleotides: TGTGCCTCAAAGGGGTCTTGGGGCACAGATACGCAGTATTTT. This codes for CASKGSWGTDTQYF.

The V gene is TRBV19, the J gene TRBJ2-3, with 8 bases matching TRBD2. Germline V gene data show CDR1 as LNHDA and CDR2 as SQIVND (reference sequence). The CDR3 runs to 16 residues. Germline trimming cut 6 bases from V and 0 bases from J; bases unmatched to any gene: 8. The CDR3 nucleotides read TGTGCCAGTAGGTTAGCGGGGAGGACTAGCACAGATACGCAGTATTTT. Its protein is CASRLAGRTSTDTQYF.

A single count supports this clone. This rearrangement joins TRBV5-1 to TRBJ2-5; 8 bases map to TRBD2. CDR3 length equals 15 residues. V was pared by 1 base and J by 4 bases, with 6 bases of the junction left unmatched. The germline V gene encodes CDR1 SGHRS and CDR2 YFSETQ. CDR3 amino acids: CASSLTRGGPETQYF. CDR3 DNA: TGCGCCAGCAGCTTGACACGGGGGGGGCCAGAGACCCAGTACTTC.

The chain combines TRBV2 with TRBJ1-2; D possibly corresponds to TRBD1 (5 bases). Per germline, CDR1 SNHLY and CDR2 FYNNEI. V dropped 7 bases and J dropped 4 bases, with 19 bases sitting between them. The length of the CDR3 is 15 residues. CDR3 DNA sequence: TGTGCCAGCACTCCGGACACCCCCCAAGCCTATGGCTACACCTTC. It specifies CASTPDTPQAYGYTF.

The J gene is TRBJ2-7, the V gene TRBV7-2; 9 bases are a match to TRBD1. The germline V gene has CDR1 SGHTA and CDR2 FQGNSA. The CDR3 covers 17 residues. Trimming removed 4 bases from V and 2 bases from J; junction bases left unmatched: 12. The chain's CDR3 is CASSSPAGTGSPYEQYF. CDR3 nucleotide sequence: TGTGCCAGCAGCTCCCCCGCCGGGACAGGGAGCCCCTACGAGCAGTACTTC.

The chain joins TRBV6-2 or TRBV6-3 to TRBJ1-5, with D maybe TRBD1 (5 bases). V was clipped by 5 bases and J by 9 bases, with 23 bases between them. Looked up from germline, CDR1 is MNHEY and CDR2 is SVGEGT. CDR3 length equals 16 residues. CDR3 coding DNA: TGTGCCAGCAGTCAAGGGGCTACGGGGGTCGGGCGGCCCCAGCATTTT. It encodes CASSQGATGVGRPQHF.

The chain has TRBV15 and TRBJ2-1; D unresolved. Trimming shortened V by 1 base and J by 8 bases, and 12 bases separated the two germline ends. The CDR3 is made up of 14 amino acids. Germline V CDR1 and CDR2: LNHNV, YYDKDF (reference sequence). The DNA of the CDR3 is TGTGCCACCAGCAGAGGGTTGGCAGGCCATGAGCAGTTCTTC. Translating it yields CATSRGLAGHEQFF.

V usage is TRBV7-9 and J usage is TRBJ2-7, with 11 bases aligning to TRBD1. V shed 1 base, J shed 5 bases, and the junction held 4 bases outside the gene matches. The CDR3 has 15 residues. CDR1 and CDR2 from the germline V gene are SEHNR and FQNEAQ (reference sequence). CDR3 sequence reads: CASSLGRTGGDEQYF. Here the CDR3 DNA reads TGTGCCAGCAGCTTAGGACGGACAGGGGGCGACGAGCAGTACTTC. The variable domain in full, completed from reference TRBV7-9 and TRBJ2-7, reads DTGVSQNPRHKITKRGQNVTFRCDPISEHNRLYWYRQTLGQGPEFLTYFQNEAQLEKSRLLSDRFSAERPKGSFSTLEIQRTEQGDSAMYLCASSLGRTGGDEQYFGPGTRLTVT.

This sequence joins TRBV5-6 and TRBJ1-5; D ambiguous. The CDR3 length is 12 residues. V lost 7 bases, J lost 7 bases, and 12 bases lay in between. Germline-derived CDR1 and CDR2 are SGHDT and YYEEEE. The CDR3 DNA sequence: TGTGCCAGCTTACTCTCCGGGCAGCCCCAGCATTTT. This gives the protein CASLLSGQPQHF.

The J gene is TRBJ2-5, the V gene TRBV7-2; tentatively, D is TRBD2 (5 bases). V was cut by 10 bases and J by 3 bases, with 6 bases left in between. Germline CDR1 reads SGHTA; CDR2 reads FQGNSA. This CDR3 contains 10 residues. CDR3 sequence (DNA): TGTGCCATCGGGGAAGAGACCCAGTACTTC. Its protein product is CAIGEETQYF.

This chain joins TRBV5-4 and TRBJ2-1, with 10 positions matching TRBD2. The germline V gene has CDR1 SGHNT and CDR2 YYREEE (reference sequence). After removal of 0 bases from V and 3 bases from J, the junction contained 6 bases not matched to a gene. The CDR3 runs to 17 residues. In nucleotides, the CDR3 is TGTGCCAGCAGCTTGGGTTATGCTAGCGGGGGCTACAATGAGCAGTTCTTC. Amino acid sequence: CASSLGYASGGYNEQFF. Using reference TRBV5-4 and TRBJ2-1 for the parts outside the CDR3, the full variable domain is ETGVTQSPTHLIKTRGQQVTLRCSSQSGHNTVSWYQQALGQGPQFIFQYYREEENGRGNFPPRFSGLQFPNYSSELNVNALELDDSALYLCASSLGYASGGYNEQFFGPGTRLTVL.

The V and J genes are TRBV7-8 and TRBJ2-5, with D unresolved. Looked up from germline, CDR1 is SGHVS and CDR2 is FQNEAQ. The CDR3 has 15 residues. V was trimmed by 2 bases and J by 3 bases, leaving 13 bases between them. CDR3 protein: CASSLLPSAKETQYF. The CDR3 DNA follows: TGTGCCAGCAGCTTACTCCCCTCCGCGAAAGAGACCCAGTACTTC. The full variable domain, in which reference TRBV7-8 and TRBJ2-5 provide the parts outside the CDR3, is GAGVSQSPRYKVAKRGQDVALRCDPISGHVSLFWYQQALGQGPEFLTYFQNEAQLDKSGLPSDRFFAERPEGSVSTLKIQRTQQEDSAVYLCASSLLPSAKETQYFGPGTRLLVL.

The CDR3 region is CSASWGTGGIQPQHF. The CDR3 region has the DNA TGCAGTGCTAGTTGGGGGACAGGGGGAATTCAGCCCCAGCATTTT. This chain joins TRBV20-1 and TRBJ1-5; 11 bases align to TRBD1. Germline V CDR1 and CDR2: DFQATT, SNEGSKA (reference sequence). V was clipped by 3 bases and J by 6 bases; unmatched bases: 7. The CDR3 consists of 15 residues.